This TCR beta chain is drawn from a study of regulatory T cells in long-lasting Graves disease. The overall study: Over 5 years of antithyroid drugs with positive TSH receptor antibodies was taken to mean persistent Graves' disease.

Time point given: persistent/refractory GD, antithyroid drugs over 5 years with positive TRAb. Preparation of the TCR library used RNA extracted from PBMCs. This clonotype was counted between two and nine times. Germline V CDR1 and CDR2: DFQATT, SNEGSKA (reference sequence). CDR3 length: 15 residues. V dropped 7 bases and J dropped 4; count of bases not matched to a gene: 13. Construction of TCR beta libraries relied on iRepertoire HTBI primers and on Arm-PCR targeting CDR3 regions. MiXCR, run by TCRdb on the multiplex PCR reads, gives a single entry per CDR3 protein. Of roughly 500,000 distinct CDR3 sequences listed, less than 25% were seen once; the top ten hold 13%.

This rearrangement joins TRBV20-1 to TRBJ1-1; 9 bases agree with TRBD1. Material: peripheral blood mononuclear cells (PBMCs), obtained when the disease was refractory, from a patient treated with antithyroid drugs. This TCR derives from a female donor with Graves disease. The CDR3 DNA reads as TGCAGTGTGGTGGACAGGGGTATCGGGGGCACTGAAGCTTTCTTT. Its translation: CSVVDRGIGGTEAFF.